This T cell receptor beta chain came from a study of T-cell memory formation after mild COVID-19. Findings and caveats of the study: Among contracting clones, CD4+ were mainly CM/EM and CD8+ enriched in EMRA. Researchers found some responding clones in pre-infection memory, a sign that cross-reactive memory joined.

TCRdb used MiXCR to reprocess the 5' RACE reads, holding one entry per CDR3 protein. The data contain about 560,000 distinct CDR3 sequences, approximately 21% of them singletons. As to this clonotype: Its antigen is currently unknown.

Losses at the gene ends were 2 bases for V and 1 base for J; bases not matched to a gene: 8. CDR1 and CDR2 (germline): KGHSH, LQKENI. This CDR3 spans 19 amino acids. This clonotype was sampled from an adult woman who had mild COVID-19 (a few samples of this study predate the infection). Cell type and time point are not known. The chain joins TRBV18 to TRBJ2-6, with 10 bases that match TRBD1. The sequenced material came from PBMCs or a T cell subset sorted from them (not recorded which). Written as DNA, the CDR3 is TGTGCCAGCTCACCATATTTGACAGGGGGCGAATCTGGGGCCAACGTCCTGACTTTC. Encoded protein: CASSPYLTGGESGANVLTF.